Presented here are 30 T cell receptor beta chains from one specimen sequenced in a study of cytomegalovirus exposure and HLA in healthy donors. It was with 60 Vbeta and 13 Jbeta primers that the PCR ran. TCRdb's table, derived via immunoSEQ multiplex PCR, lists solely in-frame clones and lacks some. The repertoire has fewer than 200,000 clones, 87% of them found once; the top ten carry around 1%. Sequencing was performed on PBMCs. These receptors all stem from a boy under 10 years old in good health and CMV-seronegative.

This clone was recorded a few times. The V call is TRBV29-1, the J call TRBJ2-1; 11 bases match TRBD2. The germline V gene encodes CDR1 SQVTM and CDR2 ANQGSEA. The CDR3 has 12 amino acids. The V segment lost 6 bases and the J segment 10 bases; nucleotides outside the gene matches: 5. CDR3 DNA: TGCAGCGTCCGACTAGCGGGGATGGAGCAGTTCTTC. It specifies CSVRLAGMEQFF.

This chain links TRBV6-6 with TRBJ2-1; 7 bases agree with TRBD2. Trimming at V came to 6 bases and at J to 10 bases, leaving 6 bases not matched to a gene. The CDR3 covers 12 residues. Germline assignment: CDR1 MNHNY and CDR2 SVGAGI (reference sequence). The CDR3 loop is CASRGGPHEQFF. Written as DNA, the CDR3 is TGTGCCAGCAGGGGAGGGCCCCACGAGCAGTTCTTC.

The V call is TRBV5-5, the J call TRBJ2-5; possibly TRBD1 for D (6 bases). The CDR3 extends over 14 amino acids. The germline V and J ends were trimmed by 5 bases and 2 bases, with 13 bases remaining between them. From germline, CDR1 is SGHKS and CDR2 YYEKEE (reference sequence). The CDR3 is CASRADSSQETQYF. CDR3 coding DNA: TGTGCCAGCAGAGCGGACAGTAGTCAAGAGACCCAGTACTTC.

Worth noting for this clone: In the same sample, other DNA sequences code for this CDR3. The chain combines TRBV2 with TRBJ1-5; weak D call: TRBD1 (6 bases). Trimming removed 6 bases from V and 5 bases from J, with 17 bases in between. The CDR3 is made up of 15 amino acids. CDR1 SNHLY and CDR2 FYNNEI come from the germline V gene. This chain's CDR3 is CASSGDNLPHQPQHF. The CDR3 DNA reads TGTGCCAGCAGCGGGGACAACCTGCCCCATCAGCCCCAGCATTTT.

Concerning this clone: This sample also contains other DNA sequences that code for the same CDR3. The CDR3 DNA follows: TGTGCCAGCAGCTTACGGCGGAGAGCGGAAGATACGCAGTATTTT. Translating it yields CASSLRRRAEDTQYF. This chain links TRBV7-2 with TRBJ2-3; D is possibly TRBD2 (5 bases). This CDR3 comprises 15 residues. Trimming pared 2 bases from V and 5 bases from J, leaving 14 bases between. The germline CDR1 and CDR2 sequences are SGHTA and FQGNSA. The entire variable domain, with the rest obtained from reference TRBV7-2 and TRBJ2-3, is as follows: GAGVSQSPSNKVTEKGKDVELRCDPISGHTALYWYRQSLGQGLEFLIYFQGNSAPDKSGLPSDRFSAERTGGSVSTLTIQRTQQEDSAVYLCASSLRRRAEDTQYFGPGTRLTVL.

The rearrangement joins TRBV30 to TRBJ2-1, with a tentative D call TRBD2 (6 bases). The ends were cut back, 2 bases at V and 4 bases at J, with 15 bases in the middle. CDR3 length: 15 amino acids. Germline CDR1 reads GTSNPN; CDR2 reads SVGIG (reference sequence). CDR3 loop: CAWSFPDYPYNEQFF. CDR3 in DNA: TGTGCCTGGAGTTTCCCGGACTACCCGTACAATGAGCAGTTCTTC.

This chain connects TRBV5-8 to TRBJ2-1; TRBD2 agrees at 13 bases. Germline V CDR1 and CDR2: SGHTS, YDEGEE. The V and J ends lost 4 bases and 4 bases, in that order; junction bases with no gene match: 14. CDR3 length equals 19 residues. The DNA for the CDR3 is TGTGCCAGCAGCCTACAATTCACTAGCGGGAGGGCCTCTTACAATGAGCAGTTCTTC. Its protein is CASSLQFTSGRASYNEQFF.

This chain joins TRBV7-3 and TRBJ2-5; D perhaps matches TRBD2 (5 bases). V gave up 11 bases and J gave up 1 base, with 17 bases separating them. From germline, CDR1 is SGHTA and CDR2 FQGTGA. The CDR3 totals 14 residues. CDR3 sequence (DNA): TGTGCCCGACGAGGACGGAGCGGCCAAGAGACCCAGTACTTC. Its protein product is CARRGRSGQETQYF.

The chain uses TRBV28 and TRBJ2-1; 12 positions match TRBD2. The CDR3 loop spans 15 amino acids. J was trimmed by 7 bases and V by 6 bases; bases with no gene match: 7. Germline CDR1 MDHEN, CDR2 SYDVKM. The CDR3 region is CASRTPGLAGNEQFF. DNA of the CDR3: TGTGCCAGCAGGACCCCGGGACTAGCGGGTAATGAGCAGTTCTTC.

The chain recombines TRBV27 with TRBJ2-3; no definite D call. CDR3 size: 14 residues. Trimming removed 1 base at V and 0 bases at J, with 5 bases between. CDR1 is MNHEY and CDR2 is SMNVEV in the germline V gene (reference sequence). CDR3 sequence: CASSLLQSTDTQYF. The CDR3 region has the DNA TGTGCCAGCAGTTTATTACAGAGCACAGATACGCAGTATTTT.

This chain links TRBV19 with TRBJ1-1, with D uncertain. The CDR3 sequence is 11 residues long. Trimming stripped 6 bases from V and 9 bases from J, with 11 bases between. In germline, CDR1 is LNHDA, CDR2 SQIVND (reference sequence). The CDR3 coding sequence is TGTGCCAGTAGCTTAACTGACAAAGCTTTCTTT. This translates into CASSLTDKAFF.

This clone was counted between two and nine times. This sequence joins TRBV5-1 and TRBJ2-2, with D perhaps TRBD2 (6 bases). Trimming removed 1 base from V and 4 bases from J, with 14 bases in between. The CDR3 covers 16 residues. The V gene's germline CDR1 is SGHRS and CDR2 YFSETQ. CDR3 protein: CASSLNSGLTTGELFF. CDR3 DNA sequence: TGCGCCAGCAGCTTGAACAGCGGGCTTACCACCGGGGAGCTGTTTTTT.

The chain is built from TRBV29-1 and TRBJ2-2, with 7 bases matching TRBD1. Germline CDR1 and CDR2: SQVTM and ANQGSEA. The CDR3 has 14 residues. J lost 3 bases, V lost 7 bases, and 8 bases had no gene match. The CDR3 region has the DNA TGCAGCGGGAAGACAGGGTGGGACACCGGGGAGCTGTTTTTT. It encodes CSGKTGWDTGELFF.

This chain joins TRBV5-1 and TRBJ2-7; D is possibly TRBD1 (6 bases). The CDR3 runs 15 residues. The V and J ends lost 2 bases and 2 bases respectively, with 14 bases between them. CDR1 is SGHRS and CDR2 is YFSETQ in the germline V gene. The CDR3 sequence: CASSLPPTGPYEQYF. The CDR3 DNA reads TGCGCCAGCAGCTTACCTCCGACAGGTCCCTACGAGCAGTACTTC.

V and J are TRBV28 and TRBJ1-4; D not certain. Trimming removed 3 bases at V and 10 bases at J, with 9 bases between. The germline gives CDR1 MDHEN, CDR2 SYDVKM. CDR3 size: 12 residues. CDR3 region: CASSFAKLKLFF. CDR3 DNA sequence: TGTGCCAGCAGTTTTGCGAAACTAAAACTGTTTTTT.

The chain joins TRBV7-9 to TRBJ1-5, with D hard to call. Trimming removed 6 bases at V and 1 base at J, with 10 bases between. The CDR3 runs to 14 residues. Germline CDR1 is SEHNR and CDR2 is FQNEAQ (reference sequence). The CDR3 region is CASSLGQSNQPQHF. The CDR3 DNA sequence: TGTGCCAGCAGTCTTGGGCAGAGCAATCAGCCCCAGCATTTT. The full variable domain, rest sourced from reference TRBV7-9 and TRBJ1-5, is DTGVSQNPRHKITKRGQNVTFRCDPISEHNRLYWYRQTLGQGPEFLTYFQNEAQLEKSRLLSDRFSAERPKGSFSTLEIQRTEQGDSAMYLCASSLGQSNQPQHFGDGTRLSIL.

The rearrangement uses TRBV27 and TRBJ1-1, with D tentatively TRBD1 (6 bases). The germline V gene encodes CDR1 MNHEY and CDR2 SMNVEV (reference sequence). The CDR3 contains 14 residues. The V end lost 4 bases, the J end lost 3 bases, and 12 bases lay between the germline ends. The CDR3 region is CASSSIAGDTEAFF. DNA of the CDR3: TGTGCCAGCAGTTCCATCGCAGGGGACACTGAAGCTTTCTTT.

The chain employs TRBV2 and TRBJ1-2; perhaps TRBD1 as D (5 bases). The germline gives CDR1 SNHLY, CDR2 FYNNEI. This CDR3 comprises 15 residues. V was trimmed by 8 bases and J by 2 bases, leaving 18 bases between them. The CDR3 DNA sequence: TGTGCCAGCGGGTCTTTTAGGGGTCCCAACTATGGCTACACCTTC. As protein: CASGSFRGPNYGYTF.

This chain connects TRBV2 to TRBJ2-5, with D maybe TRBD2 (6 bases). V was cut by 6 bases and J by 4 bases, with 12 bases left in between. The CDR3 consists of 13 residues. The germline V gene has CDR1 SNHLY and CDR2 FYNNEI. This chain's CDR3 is CASRAEGRETQYF. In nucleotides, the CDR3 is TGTGCCAGCAGGGCGGAGGGGAGAGAGACCCAGTACTTC.

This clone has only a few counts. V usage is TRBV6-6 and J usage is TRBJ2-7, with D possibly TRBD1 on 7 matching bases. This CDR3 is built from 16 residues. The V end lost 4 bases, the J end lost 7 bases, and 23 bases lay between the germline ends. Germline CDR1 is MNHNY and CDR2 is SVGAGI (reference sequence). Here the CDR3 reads CASSSLTLDRRGEQYF. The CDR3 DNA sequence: TGTGCCAGCAGTTCCCTAACTTTGGACAGGAGGGGGGAGCAGTACTTC.

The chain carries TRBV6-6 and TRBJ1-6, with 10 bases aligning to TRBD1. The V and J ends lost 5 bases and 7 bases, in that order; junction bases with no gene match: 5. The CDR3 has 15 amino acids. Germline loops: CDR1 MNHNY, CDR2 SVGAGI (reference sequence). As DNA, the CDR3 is TGTGCCAGCAGTCGTACGACAGGGGGCAATTCACCCCTCCACTTT. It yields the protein CASSRTTGGNSPLHF.

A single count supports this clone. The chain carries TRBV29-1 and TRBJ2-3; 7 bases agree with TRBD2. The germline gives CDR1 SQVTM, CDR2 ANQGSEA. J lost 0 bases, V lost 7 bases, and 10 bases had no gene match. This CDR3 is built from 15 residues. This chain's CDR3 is CSAGTGGGSTDTQYF. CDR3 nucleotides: TGCAGCGCCGGGACGGGGGGAGGTAGCACAGATACGCAGTATTTT.

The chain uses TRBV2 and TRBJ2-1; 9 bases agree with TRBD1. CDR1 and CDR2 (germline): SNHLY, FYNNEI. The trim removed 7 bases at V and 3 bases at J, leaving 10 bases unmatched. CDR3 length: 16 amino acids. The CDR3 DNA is TGTGCCAGCAATCCGGGACAGGGTGGTATCTACAATGAGCAGTTCTTC. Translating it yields CASNPGQGGIYNEQFF. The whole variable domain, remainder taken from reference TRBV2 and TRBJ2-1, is EPEVTQTPSHQVTQMGQEVILRCVPISNHLYFYWYRQILGQKVEFLVSFYNNEISEKSEIFDDQFSVERPDGSNFTLKIRSTKLEDSAMYFCASNPGQGGIYNEQFFGPGTRLTVL.

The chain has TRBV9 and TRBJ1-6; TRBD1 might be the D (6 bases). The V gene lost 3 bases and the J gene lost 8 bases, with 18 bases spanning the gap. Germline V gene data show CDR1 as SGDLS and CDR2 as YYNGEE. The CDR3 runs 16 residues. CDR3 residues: CASSEFAGGAYSPLHF. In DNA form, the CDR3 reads TGTGCCAGCAGCGAATTTGCTGGGGGGGCGTATTCACCCCTCCACTTT.

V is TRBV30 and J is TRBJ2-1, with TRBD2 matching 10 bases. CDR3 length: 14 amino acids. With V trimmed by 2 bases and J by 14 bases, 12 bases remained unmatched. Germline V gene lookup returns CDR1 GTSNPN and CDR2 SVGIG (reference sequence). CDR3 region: CAWSPSGRIGYEFF. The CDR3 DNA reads TGTGCCTGGAGTCCTAGCGGGAGAATCGGGTATGAGTTCTTC.

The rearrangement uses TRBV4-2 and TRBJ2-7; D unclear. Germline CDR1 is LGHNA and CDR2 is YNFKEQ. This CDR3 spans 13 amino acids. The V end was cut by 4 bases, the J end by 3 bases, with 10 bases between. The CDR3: CASSPGRYYEQYF. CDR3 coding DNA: TGTGCCAGCAGCCCAGGTCGTTACTACGAGCAGTACTTC.

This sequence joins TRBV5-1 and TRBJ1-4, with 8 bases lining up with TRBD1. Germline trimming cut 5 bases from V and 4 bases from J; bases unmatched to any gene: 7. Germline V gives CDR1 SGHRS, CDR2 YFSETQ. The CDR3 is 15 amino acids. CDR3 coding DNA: TGCGCCAGCAGGGATTTGACAGGGGTTAATGAAAAACTGTTTTTT. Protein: CASRDLTGVNEKLFF.

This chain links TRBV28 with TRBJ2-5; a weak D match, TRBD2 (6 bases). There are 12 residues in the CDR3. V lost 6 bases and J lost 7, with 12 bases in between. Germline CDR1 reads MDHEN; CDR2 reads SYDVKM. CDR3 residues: CASRKVGGTQYF. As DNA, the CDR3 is TGTGCCAGCAGAAAGGTCGGGGGGACCCAGTACTTC.

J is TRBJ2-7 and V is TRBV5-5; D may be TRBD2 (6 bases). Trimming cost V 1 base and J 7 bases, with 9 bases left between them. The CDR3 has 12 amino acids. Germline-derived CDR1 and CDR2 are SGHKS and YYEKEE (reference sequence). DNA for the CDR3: TGTGCCAGCAGCTTGTATGGGAGGGAGCAGTACTTC. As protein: CASSLYGREQYF. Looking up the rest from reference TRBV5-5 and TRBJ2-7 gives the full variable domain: DAGVTQSPTHLIKTRGQQVTLRCSPISGHKSVSWYQQVLGQGPQFIFQYYEKEERGRGNFPDRFSARQFPNYSSELNVNALLLGDSALYLCASSLYGREQYFGPGTRLTVT.

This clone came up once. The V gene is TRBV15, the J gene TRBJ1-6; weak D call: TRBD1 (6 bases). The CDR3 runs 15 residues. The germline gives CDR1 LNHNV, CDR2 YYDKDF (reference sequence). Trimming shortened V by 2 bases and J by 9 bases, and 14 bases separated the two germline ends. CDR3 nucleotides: TGTGCCACCAGCAGACAGGGGACACTTCGTTCACCCCTCCACTTT. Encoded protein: CATSRQGTLRSPLHF.